One and the same sample provided the 25 T cell receptor beta chains below, sequenced in a study of T-cell memory formation after mild COVID-19 (dated by TCRdb to the early 2020s). Libraries were made using 5' RACE. Sequencing relied on an Illumina NovaSeq 6000. In-frame beta chains were kept once TCRdb had trimmed the public reads at Q25 with fastp and called clones with MiXCR. Every CDR3 protein is listed once, alongside the most common genes and DNA of its rows. The sample table lists more than 400,000 distinct CDR3 sequences, 15% to 20% of them with a count of one. Over 9% of the sample lies in the top ten. Source material: PBMCs or a T cell subset sorted from them (not recorded which). These receptors all come from an adult woman who had mild COVID-19 (a few samples of this study predate the infection). The sample titles of this study are shuffled in the database, so cell type and time point are left out; the donor was told from shared clones.

The chain recombines TRBV20-1 with TRBJ1-6; 9 nucleotides agree with TRBD1. The CDR3 spans 15 residues. The ends lost 4 bases at V and 3 bases at J; junction bases unmatched: 4. Germline V gives CDR1 DFQATT, CDR2 SNEGSKA (reference sequence). CDR3 bases: TGCAGTGCTATAACAGGGGGCGTCTATAATTCACCCCTCCACTTT. It encodes CSAITGGVYNSPLHF.

Only a few counts were recorded for this clonotype. This chain joins TRBV9 and TRBJ2-7; D perhaps matches TRBD2 (6 bases). With 0 bases removed from V and 5 bases from J, the gap between germline ends came to 15 bases. This CDR3 comprises 15 residues. The germline V gene has CDR1 SGDLS and CDR2 YYNGEE. CDR3 sequence (DNA): TGTGCCAGCAGCGTAGGCGGGACTCTCCTGCACGAGCAGTACTTC. Its translation is CASSVGGTLLHEQYF. Filled out from reference TRBV9 and TRBJ2-7, the complete variable domain reads DSGVTQTPKHLITATGQRVTLRCSPRSGDLSVYWYQQSLDQGLQFLIQYYNGEERAKGNILERFSAQQFPDLHSELNLSSLELGDSALYFCASSVGGTLLHEQYFGPGTRLTVT.

The rearrangement links TRBV30 to TRBJ1-2; 7 nucleotides agree with TRBD1. The junction had 4 bases not matched to a gene; V was cut back by 4 bases and J by 2 bases. The V gene's germline CDR1 is GTSNPN and CDR2 SVGIG (reference sequence). This CDR3 contains 13 residues. The CDR3 spells CAWTDRANYGYTF. The CDR3 DNA reads TGTGCCTGGACCGACAGGGCCAACTATGGCTACACCTTC.

This chain links TRBV7-2 with TRBJ2-1; the match to TRBD1 covers 12 bases. There are 14 residues in the CDR3. Germline V gives CDR1 SGHTA, CDR2 FQGNSA. Unmatched junction bases numbered 5, after V lost 5 bases and J lost 9 bases. As DNA, the CDR3 is TGTGCCAGCAGCCCGGGACAGGGGGCTGTTGAGCAGTTCTTC. Amino acid sequence: CASSPGQGAVEQFF.

This clonotype was detected only a few times. The rearrangement links TRBV7-3 to TRBJ2-1, with 7 bases aligning to TRBD2. The CDR3 loop spans 16 amino acids. Germline CDR1 and CDR2: SGHTA and FQGTGA. Germline trimming cut 5 bases from V and 7 bases from J; bases unmatched to any gene: 14. The CDR3, as DNA: TGTGCCAGCAGCCCCTGGGTGGCGGGAGTAGGTAATGAGCAGTTCTTC. This sequence encodes CASSPWVAGVGNEQFF. The variable domain in full, with the rest retrieved from reference TRBV7-3 and TRBJ2-1, is GAGVSQTPSNKVTEKGKYVELRCDPISGHTALYWYRQSLGQGPEFLIYFQGTGAADDSGLPNDRFFAVRPEGSVSTLKIQRTERGDSAVYLCASSPWVAGVGNEQFFGPGTRLTVL.

In its sample, this clonotype was seen a few times. V is TRBV20-1 and J is TRBJ2-7; perhaps D is TRBD1 or TRBD2 (5 bases each). Germline V gene sequence: CDR1 DFQATT, CDR2 SNEGSKA (reference sequence). The V end lost 6 bases, the J end lost 2 bases, and 17 bases lay between the germline ends. The CDR3 is 14 residues long. The CDR3: CSASLYRGPYEQYF. DNA for the CDR3: TGCAGTGCGAGCCTATACCGGGGCCCCTACGAGCAGTACTTC.

This clonotype was recorded a few times. This chain joins TRBV7-8 and TRBJ2-2; TRBD2 matches 8 bases. CDR1 SGHVS and CDR2 FQNEAQ come from the germline V gene. The CDR3 extends over 16 amino acids. After removal of 1 base from V and 4 bases from J, the junction contained 5 bases not matched to a gene. The chain's CDR3 is CASSLDGRAGTGELFF. CDR3 coding DNA: TGTGCCAGCAGCTTAGACGGGAGGGCCGGCACCGGGGAGCTGTTTTTT.

This clonotype has just a few counts. This chain joins TRBV24-1 and TRBJ2-5, with D possibly matching TRBD1 (6 bases). Germline V lookup: CDR1 KGHDR, CDR2 SFDVKD. The ends were cut back, 4 bases at V and 2 bases at J, with 19 bases in the middle. This CDR3 contains 17 residues. CDR3 residues: CATSDPSPDRMQETQYF. The DNA for the CDR3 is TGTGCCACCAGTGACCCCAGCCCAGACAGGATGCAAGAGACCCAGTACTTC.

This chain uses TRBV9 with TRBJ2-5; 15 bases fit TRBD2. CDR1 is SGDLS and CDR2 is YYNGEE in the germline V gene. The CDR3 is 15 residues long. The V and J ends lost 3 bases and 4 bases, in that order; junction bases with no gene match: 1. The CDR3 reads CASSAGLAGGETQYF. CDR3 sequence (DNA): TGTGCCAGCAGCGCGGGACTAGCGGGAGGAGAGACCCAGTACTTC.

V and J are TRBV6-1 and TRBJ1-2, with D perhaps TRBD1 (6 bases). The CDR3 has 15 amino acids. Trimming stripped 4 bases from V and 4 bases from J, with 16 bases between. Germline lookup yields CDR1 MNHNS and CDR2 SASEGT. The DNA for the CDR3 is TGTGCCAGCAGTGGAGGGCAGGGGTCCCTCTATGGCTACACCTTC. This encodes CASSGGQGSLYGYTF.

This CDR3 is CACHRTISYNEQFF. The CDR3 DNA follows: TGTGCCTGTCACAGGACTATCTCCTACAATGAGCAGTTCTTC. This rearrangement joins TRBV30 to TRBJ2-1; the D gene is possibly TRBD2 (6 bases). The V end was cut by 6 bases, the J end by 0 bases, with 12 bases between. The germline CDR1 and CDR2 sequences are GTSNPN and SVGIG (reference sequence). This CDR3 has 14 amino acids.

This clonotype appeared a few times. V gene TRBV2 combines with J gene TRBJ2-1; D unresolved. Trimming took 6 bases from V and 0 from J, leaving 18 bases between them. CDR1 and CDR2 from the germline V gene are SNHLY and FYNNEI. There are 17 residues in the CDR3. DNA of the CDR3: TGTGCCAGCAGCCCAAGACTTTTCCTAAGCTCCTACAATGAGCAGTTCTTC. This translates into CASSPRLFLSSYNEQFF.

V and J are TRBV9 and TRBJ2-5; a weak D match, TRBD1 (6 bases). In germline, CDR1 is SGDLS, CDR2 YYNGEE. V lost 4 bases to trimming and J lost 4 bases, with 17 bases between them. This CDR3 has 15 amino acids. The CDR3 DNA follows: TGTGCCAGCAGCCCCGGGACATCGAAGTCAGAGACCCAGTACTTC. It specifies CASSPGTSKSETQYF. Together with reference TRBV9 and TRBJ2-5, the CDR3 gives the full variable domain: DSGVTQTPKHLITATGQRVTLRCSPRSGDLSVYWYQQSLDQGLQFLIQYYNGEERAKGNILERFSAQQFPDLHSELNLSSLELGDSALYFCASSPGTSKSETQYFGPGTRLLVL.

This clonotype has ten or more counts. The chain uses TRBV13 and TRBJ2-1; 10 bases are shared with TRBD1. Unmatched junction bases numbered 5, after V lost 5 bases and J lost 4 bases. CDR1 is PRHDT and CDR2 is FYEKMQ in the germline V gene (reference sequence). This CDR3 is built from 15 residues. This CDR3 reads CASSLGTGVYNEQFF. Written as DNA, the CDR3 is TGTGCCAGCAGCCTCGGGACAGGGGTATACAATGAGCAGTTCTTC.

This clonotype came up many times. This rearrangement joins TRBV10-3 to TRBJ2-3; TRBD2 matches at 8 bases. Losses at the gene ends were 0 bases for V and 3 bases for J; bases not matched to a gene: 11. CDR1 and CDR2 (germline): ENHRY, SYGVKD. The CDR3 is 18 amino acids. The chain's CDR3 is CAISESVLKRGRTDTQYF. DNA for the CDR3: TGTGCCATCAGTGAGTCGGTTCTGAAGCGGGGGAGGACAGATACGCAGTATTTT.

This rearrangement joins TRBV7-9 to TRBJ2-1; 10 positions match TRBD2. The V gene's germline CDR1 is SEHNR and CDR2 FQNEAQ (reference sequence). The V segment lost 2 bases and the J segment 8 bases; nucleotides outside the gene matches: 9. This CDR3 is built from 16 residues. The CDR3 sequence is CASSLTLAGDGDEQFF. The CDR3 DNA is TGTGCCAGCAGCTTAACTCTAGCGGGAGACGGGGATGAGCAGTTCTTC.

The chain links TRBV6-5 to TRBJ2-1, with D perhaps TRBD1 or TRBD2 (5 bases each). The V and J ends lost 4 bases and 15 bases respectively, with 22 bases between them. There are 14 residues in the CDR3. Germline V lookup: CDR1 MNHEY, CDR2 SVGAGI. The CDR3 is CASSLQRGGPETFF. The CDR3 DNA reads TGTGCCAGCAGTTTGCAAAGGGGCGGGCCTGAAACGTTCTTC.

The count of this clonotype is one. The chain joins TRBV29-1 to TRBJ2-7; D is undetermined. This CDR3 has 12 residues. Trimming removed 4 bases from V and 2 bases from J, with 9 bases in between. Germline-derived CDR1 and CDR2 are SQVTM and ANQGSEA. The CDR3 spells CSVGGPTYEQYF. The CDR3 DNA is TGCAGCGTTGGTGGACCGACCTACGAGCAGTACTTC.

The chain recombines TRBV18 with TRBJ2-5, with 8 bases aligning to TRBD1. CDR1 is KGHSH, CDR2 LQKENI, per germline. The CDR3 runs to 15 residues. J lost 2 bases, V lost 4 bases, and 6 bases had no gene match. The CDR3 bases are TGTGCCAGCTCACAAAATCAGGGGGCACAAGAGACCCAGTACTTC. Protein product: CASSQNQGAQETQYF.

Remarks on this clonotype: One junction end does not reproduce the germline sequence, and a read error may be involved. CDR3 sequence (DNA): TGTGCCACCAGTGATAGCCAACCTGGATTGAGCTCCTACACTGAGCAGTTCTTC. It is translated as CATSDSQPGLSSYTEQFF. V gene TRBV24-1 combines with J gene TRBJ2-1; the D is unclear. Germline V gene data show CDR1 as KGHDR and CDR2 as SFDVKD. The CDR3 is 18 amino acids.

This clonotype was observed a single time. The chain's CDR3 is CASSFGGTGVPSRYEQYF. CDR3 sequence (DNA): TGTGCCAGCAGCTTTGGTGGGACAGGGGTCCCAAGCAGATACGAGCAGTACTTC. The chain uses TRBV7-2 and TRBJ2-7; TRBD1 aligns across 10 bases. Germline CDR1 SGHTA, CDR2 FQGNSA. V dropped 3 bases and J dropped 4; count of bases not matched to a gene: 15. This CDR3 is 18 amino acids long.

This clonotype has only a few counts. V usage is TRBV10-3 and J usage is TRBJ1-5; 7 bases match TRBD1. Germline-derived CDR1 and CDR2 are ENHRY and SYGVKD. The CDR3 length is 14 residues. V dropped 6 bases and J dropped 4; count of bases not matched to a gene: 6. Here the CDR3 reads CAISPTGDNQPQHF. CDR3 DNA: TGTGCCATCAGCCCAACAGGGGATAATCAGCCCCAGCATTTT.

The genes are TRBV9 and TRBJ2-7; no definite D call. Germline CDR1 SGDLS, CDR2 YYNGEE. CDR3 length equals 14 residues. V lost 0 bases to trimming and J lost 0 bases, with 7 bases between them. In nucleotides, the CDR3 is TGTGCCAGCAGCGTAGCCGAAAGCTCCTACGAGCAGTACTTC. Translating it yields CASSVAESSYEQYF.

Only a few counts were recorded for this clonotype. The CDR3 protein is CASSSGLAGPQETQYF. CDR3 nucleotides: TGTGCCAGCAGTTCTGGACTAGCGGGCCCCCAAGAGACCCAGTACTTC. The chain combines TRBV12-3 or TRBV12-4 with TRBJ2-5; 11 bases map to TRBD2. The CDR3 contains 16 residues. J lost 1 base, V lost 4 bases, and 5 bases had no gene match.

This clonotype was found a few times. DNA for the CDR3: TGTGCCATCATGGCCGGGAGTCGAACCTACAATGAGCAGTTCTTC. Translation gives CAIMAGSRTYNEQFF. The V gene is TRBV10-3, the J gene TRBJ2-1; D is perhaps TRBD2 (6 bases). V was shortened by 7 bases and J by 2 bases, with 15 bases between the two germline ends. Germline V gene sequence: CDR1 ENHRY, CDR2 SYGVKD. This CDR3 region has 15 residues.